A selection of T cell receptor beta chains follows, all from one sample in a study of T cell responses to AZD1222 COVID-19 vaccine. Using immunoSEQ multiplex PCR, the repertoire was profiled, and TCRdb retains in-frame clones only, with some absent. The table includes 150,000 to 200,000 clones, around 90% detected once. The source was peripheral blood, collected 28 days after the second AZD1222 dose. These receptors were obtained from an adult who received the AZD1222 COVID-19 vaccine. CDR3s include the opening cysteine and the closing phenylalanine or tryptophan. Each record gives: D gene, V gene, J gene, clone size, CDR3 DNA, CDR3 protein. D genes are given only for firm matches. Clone size is given for some rows only: seen once, a few or many times, or a class if the clone is expanded.

d_call: TRBD2
v_call: TRBV9
j_call: TRBJ2-1
clone_size: NA
cdr3_nt: TGTGCCAGCAGCGCGATACTAGCGGGAAGGCCCGATGAGCAGTTCTTC
cdr3_aa: CASSAILAGRPDEQFF

d_call: NA
v_call: TRBV5-4
j_call: TRBJ1-6
clone_size: NA
cdr3_nt: TGTGCCAGCAGCTCCCCGGGACAACTTAATAATTCACCCCTCCACTTT
cdr3_aa: CASSSPGQLNNSPLHF

d_call: NA
v_call: TRBV6-2/TRBV6-3
j_call: TRBJ2-1
clone_size: NA
cdr3_nt: TGTGCCAGCAGTTCCACTCCTGAGCAGTTCTTC
cdr3_aa: CASSSTPEQFF

d_call: TRBD1
v_call: TRBV27
j_call: TRBJ2-1
clone_size: once
cdr3_nt: TGTGCCAGCACCCACCGAGGGACAGGTTCCTACAATGAGCAGTTCTTC
cdr3_aa: CASTHRGTGSYNEQFF

d_call: NA
v_call: TRBV28
j_call: TRBJ1-1
clone_size: NA
cdr3_nt: TGTGCCAGCAGTTTGGGGGGCGCGGTCACTGAAGCTTTCTTT
cdr3_aa: CASSLGGAVTEAFF

d_call: TRBD2
v_call: TRBV5-4
j_call: TRBJ2-5
clone_size: NA
cdr3_nt: TGTGCCAGCAGCCGCGGCGGGAGCTCGGGGGAGACCCAGTACTTC
cdr3_aa: CASSRGGSSGETQYF

d_call: NA
v_call: TRBV6-5
j_call: TRBJ1-1
clone_size: NA
cdr3_nt: TGTGCCAGCCGGGGGTCGGCACCTGAAGCTTTCTTT
cdr3_aa: CASRGSAPEAFF

d_call: NA
v_call: TRBV5-4
j_call: TRBJ1-1
clone_size: NA
cdr3_nt: TGTGCCAGCAGCCCAGGGGAGGACACTGAAGCTTTCTTT
cdr3_aa: CASSPGEDTEAFF

d_call: NA
v_call: TRBV6-1
j_call: TRBJ2-3
clone_size: NA
cdr3_nt: TGTGCCAGCAGTGACACAGATACGCAGTATTTT
cdr3_aa: CASSDTDTQYF

d_call: NA
v_call: TRBV11-2
j_call: TRBJ2-7
clone_size: NA
cdr3_nt: TGTGCCAGCAGCTTAGATCTTTCGGCAGAGCAGTACTTC
cdr3_aa: CASSLDLSAEQYF

d_call: NA
v_call: TRBV3-1/TRBV3-2
j_call: TRBJ2-3
clone_size: NA
cdr3_nt: TGTGCCAGCAGCCAAGCGGGGAGAGGAGATACGCAGTATTTT
cdr3_aa: CASSQAGRGDTQYF

d_call: NA
v_call: TRBV7-9
j_call: TRBJ1-5
clone_size: NA
cdr3_nt: TGTGCCAGCAGCTGGGAGGGGGGGTTTCAGCCCCAGCATTTT
cdr3_aa: CASSWEGGFQPQHF

d_call: TRBD2
v_call: TRBV6-5
j_call: TRBJ2-1
clone_size: NA
cdr3_nt: TGTGCCAGCAGTTGGACTAGCGGGAGGAGGAATGAGCAGTTCTTC
cdr3_aa: CASSWTSGRRNEQFF

d_call: NA
v_call: TRBV7-3
j_call: TRBJ1-1
clone_size: NA
cdr3_nt: TGTGCCAGCAGTTACGACAGGAACACTGAAGCTTTCTTT
cdr3_aa: CASSYDRNTEAFF

d_call: TRBD2
v_call: TRBV6-2/TRBV6-3
j_call: TRBJ2-3
clone_size: NA
cdr3_nt: TGTGCCAGCAGCTTTCGGACTAGCAGGCCAGATACGCAGTATTTT
cdr3_aa: CASSFRTSRPDTQYF

d_call: NA
v_call: TRBV12-3/TRBV12-4
j_call: TRBJ1-2
clone_size: NA
cdr3_nt: TGTGCCAGCAGTTTACCCGGCTATGGCTACACCTTC
cdr3_aa: CASSLPGYGYTF

d_call: TRBD2
v_call: TRBV6-5
j_call: TRBJ2-7
clone_size: NA
cdr3_nt: TGTGCCAGCAGTTCCCCGGGACTAGCGGGTGGGTACGAGCAGTACTTC
cdr3_aa: CASSSPGLAGGYEQYF

d_call: TRBD1
v_call: TRBV7-2
j_call: TRBJ2-7
clone_size: NA
cdr3_nt: TGTGCCAGCAGCTTAAGGAAAGGGACAGGGGTGTACGAGCAGTACTTC
cdr3_aa: CASSLRKGTGVYEQYF

d_call: NA
v_call: TRBV5-6
j_call: TRBJ2-2
clone_size: NA
cdr3_nt: TGTGCCAGCAGCTTCGACATTCGGAACACCGGGGAGCTGTTTTTT
cdr3_aa: CASSFDIRNTGELFF

d_call: NA
v_call: TRBV6-2/TRBV6-3
j_call: TRBJ2-5
clone_size: NA
cdr3_nt: TGTGCCAGCAGTTCGATGGTATTAGCCGGGGAGACCCAGTACTTC
cdr3_aa: CASSSMVLAGETQYF

d_call: NA
v_call: TRBV11-3
j_call: TRBJ2-3
clone_size: NA
cdr3_nt: TGTGCCAGCAGCTTGGGACACTACACAGATACGCAGTATTTT
cdr3_aa: CASSLGHYTDTQYF

d_call: NA
v_call: TRBV6-5
j_call: TRBJ2-7
clone_size: NA
cdr3_nt: TGTGCCAGCAGTACCTCCTGGCGGGATAAGGGCGAGCAGTACTTC
cdr3_aa: CASSTSWRDKGEQYF

d_call: NA
v_call: TRBV7-9
j_call: TRBJ1-5
clone_size: NA
cdr3_nt: TGTGCCAGCAGCTTAGCAGGAACGACCCAGCCCCAGCATTTT
cdr3_aa: CASSLAGTTQPQHF

d_call: TRBD2
v_call: TRBV19
j_call: TRBJ2-2
clone_size: NA
cdr3_nt: TGTGCCAGTAGGGGACTAGCGGGATACACCGGGGAGCTGTTTTTT
cdr3_aa: CASRGLAGYTGELFF

d_call: TRBD1
v_call: TRBV24-1
j_call: TRBJ2-3
clone_size: NA
cdr3_nt: TGTGCCACCAGTGGGAGGTGGCAGGGGGTAGATACGCAGTATTTT
cdr3_aa: CATSGRWQGVDTQYF

d_call: NA
v_call: TRBV7-9
j_call: TRBJ2-5
clone_size: NA
cdr3_nt: TGTGCCAGCAGCCCGCCCCGGGAAAAGGGCGAGGAGACCCAGTACTTC
cdr3_aa: CASSPPREKGEETQYF

d_call: NA
v_call: TRBV29-1
j_call: TRBJ2-3
clone_size: NA
cdr3_nt: TGCAGCGTTGAGGTGGGGGCGGTAGATACGCAGTATTTT
cdr3_aa: CSVEVGAVDTQYF

d_call: TRBD1
v_call: TRBV28
j_call: TRBJ2-3
clone_size: NA
cdr3_nt: TGTGCCAGCAGTACATTCGACCGGGACAGGGGGCTGGGCACAGATACGCAGTATTTT
cdr3_aa: CASSTFDRDRGLGTDTQYF

d_call: NA
v_call: TRBV19
j_call: TRBJ1-4
clone_size: NA
cdr3_nt: TGTGCCAGTAGTAGGAGGATTGAAAAACTGTTTTTT
cdr3_aa: CASSRRIEKLFF

d_call: NA
v_call: TRBV29-1
j_call: TRBJ1-1
clone_size: NA
cdr3_nt: TGCAGCGACGACGGCGAAGCTTTCTTT
cdr3_aa: CSDDGEAFF

d_call: TRBD2
v_call: TRBV19
j_call: TRBJ2-1
clone_size: NA
cdr3_nt: TGTGCCAGTAGTATAGAGGCGGGGACTAGCGGATATGAGCAGTTCTTC
cdr3_aa: CASSIEAGTSGYEQFF

d_call: TRBD2
v_call: TRBV4-1
j_call: TRBJ2-1
clone_size: NA
cdr3_nt: TGCGCCAGCAGCCGAAAGACTAGCGGGAGGCCGGGTAGCGATGAGCAGTTCTTC
cdr3_aa: CASSRKTSGRPGSDEQFF

d_call: NA
v_call: TRBV5-8
j_call: TRBJ1-6
clone_size: few
cdr3_nt: TGTGCCAGCAGCTTGGGTGGCAGCCCCCATTCACCCCTCCACTTT
cdr3_aa: CASSLGGSPHSPLHF

d_call: NA
v_call: TRBV7-9
j_call: TRBJ2-7
clone_size: NA
cdr3_nt: TGTGCCAGCAGCCCAGGGCGGTACGAGCAGTACTTC
cdr3_aa: CASSPGRYEQYF

d_call: TRBD1
v_call: TRBV7-6
j_call: TRBJ2-7
clone_size: NA
cdr3_nt: TGTGCCAGCAGTTCCATCAGCGACAGGGGGAGGGACGAGCAGTACTTC
cdr3_aa: CASSSISDRGRDEQYF

d_call: NA
v_call: TRBV5-1
j_call: TRBJ2-3
clone_size: once
cdr3_nt: TGCGCCAGCAGCCAAGGACGGAGAACAGATACGCAGTATTTT
cdr3_aa: CASSQGRRTDTQYF

d_call: NA
v_call: TRBV9
j_call: TRBJ2-5
clone_size: NA
cdr3_nt: TGTGCCAGCAGCCCCCTCGGGGAGACCCAGTACTTC
cdr3_aa: CASSPLGETQYF

d_call: TRBD2
v_call: TRBV28
j_call: TRBJ2-5
clone_size: once
cdr3_nt: TGTGCCAGCAGTTTATCCGGGAGGATGGAGACCCAGTACTTC
cdr3_aa: CASSLSGRMETQYF